The clone carrying this T cell receptor beta chain was seen many times. What it binds is not known. This entry is derived from a study of spatial heterogeneity in lung cancer. On the study more broadly: Alpha-chain detections were consistently fewer than beta-chain detections among the sequences. Raw-read counts averaged over ten per unique TCR and UMI combination.

Regarding time point: sample taken at primary tumor resection. No cells were sorted before sequencing. The whole RNA sequenced was extracted from tumor, nontumor lung or frozen PBMC. The roughly 68 donors had untreated early-stage non-small cell lung cancer. Whole-study results and caveats: Tumor TCRs that were ubiquitous and expanded showed up in blood more at resection than follow-up.

TCRdb fed the 5' RACE reads into MiXCR, producing one record per CDR3 protein. The sample holds roughly 49,000 distinct CDR3 sequences, around 6.7% seen once. The clonotype comes from a female donor with early-stage non-small cell lung cancer. The input for sequencing was PBMCs, taken at surgery.

The CDR3 nucleotides read TGCAGCCCTTTGGGGGACATGAACACTGAAGCTTTCTTT. This codes for CSPLGDMNTEAFF. The J gene is TRBJ1-1, the V gene TRBV29-1; D possibly corresponds to TRBD1 (6 bases). V was cut by 8 bases and J by 0 bases, with 13 bases left in between. The germline V gene has CDR1 SQVTM and CDR2 ANQGSEA. The CDR3 has 13 residues. Supplemented by reference TRBV29-1 and TRBJ1-1, the full variable domain reads SAVISQKPSRDICQRGTSLTIQCQVDSQVTMMFWYRQQPGQSLTLIATANQGSEATYESGFVIDKFPISRPNLTFSTLTVSNMSPEDSSIYLCSPLGDMNTEAFFGQGTRLTVV.